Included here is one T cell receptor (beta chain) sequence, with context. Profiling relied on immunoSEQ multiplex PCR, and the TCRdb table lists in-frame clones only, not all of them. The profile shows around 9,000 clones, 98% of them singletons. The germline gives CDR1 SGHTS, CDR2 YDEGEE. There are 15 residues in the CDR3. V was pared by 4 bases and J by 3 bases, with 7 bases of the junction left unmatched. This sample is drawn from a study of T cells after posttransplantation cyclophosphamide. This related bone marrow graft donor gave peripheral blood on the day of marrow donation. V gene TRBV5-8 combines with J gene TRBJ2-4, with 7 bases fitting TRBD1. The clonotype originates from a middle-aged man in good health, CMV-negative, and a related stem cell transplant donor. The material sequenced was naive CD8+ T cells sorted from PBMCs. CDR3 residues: CASSPDRVLKNIQYF. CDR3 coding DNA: TGTGCCAGCAGCCCTGACAGGGTACTCAAAAACATTCAGTACTTC.